This T cell receptor beta chain was captured by sequencing in a study of T cell responses to AZD1222 COVID-19 vaccine. General observations from the study: The donors showed a predominance of white British ancestry and of females, with possible underestimation of clonal diversity. Spike-specific TCRs gained breadth and depth after people received two AZD1222 doses. Unmutated variant regions reportedly attract nearly half of all spike-specific TCRs.

The CDR3 runs 18 residues. V lost 2 bases and J 0 bases, leaving 17 bases between the germline ends. Per germline, CDR1 MDHEN and CDR2 SYDVKM. Measured with immunoSEQ multiplex PCR; TCRdb has only the in-frame clones, and not every one. The sample lists just under 85,000 clones, roughly 88% seen once, with roughly 9.4% in the top ten. A note on this clone: Antigen unknown.

Sequenced here: peripheral blood, sampled on day 0 of AZD1222 vaccination. The chain couples TRBV28 to TRBJ1-3; D is possibly TRBD1 (6 bases). The receptor comes from an adult in good health. CDR3 protein: CASSLPDVGGHSGNTIYF. DNA of the CDR3: TGTGCCAGCAGTTTACCAGACGTGGGGGGCCACTCTGGAAACACCATATATTTT.